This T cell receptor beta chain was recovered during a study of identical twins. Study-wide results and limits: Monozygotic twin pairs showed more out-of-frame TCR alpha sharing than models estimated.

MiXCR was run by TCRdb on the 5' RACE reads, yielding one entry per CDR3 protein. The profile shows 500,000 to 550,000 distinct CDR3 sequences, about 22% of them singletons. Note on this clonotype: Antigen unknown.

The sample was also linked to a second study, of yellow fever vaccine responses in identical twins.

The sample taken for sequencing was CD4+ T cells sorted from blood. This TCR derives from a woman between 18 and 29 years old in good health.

CDR3 protein: CSANDNTEAFF. The CDR3 nucleotides are TGCAGTGCCAACGACAACACTGAAGCTTTCTTT. The chain recombines TRBV20-1 with TRBJ1-1; D unclear. The germline CDR1 and CDR2 sequences are DFQATT and SNEGSKA (reference sequence). The CDR3 runs to 11 residues. The V gene lost 6 bases and the J gene lost 2 bases, with 7 bases spanning the gap.